This T cell receptor beta chain is from a study of radiotherapy plus CTLA-4 blockade in lung cancer. Study-level information: With about a third of patients having disease control, objective responses were seen in about 17%. Study-wide findings and caveats: Following radiotherapy plus ipilimumab, tumor-derived TCR clones expanded in the blood. Per reports, early blood T cell clone dynamics, plus interferon-beta, forecast response most strongly.

Sequencing was performed with immunoSEQ multiplex PCR; in TCRdb, only in-frame clones are kept and a portion is missing. The repertoire includes 62,000 or so clones, approximately 79% of them detected once, and 8.5% to 10% sits in the top ten. Remarks on this clone: Its antigen remains unknown.

Participants had chemo-refractory metastatic non-small-cell lung cancer and were treated with focal radiation plus ipilimumab CTLA-4 blockade. The ends were cut back, 4 bases at V and 5 bases at J, with 14 bases in the middle. Germline CDR1 is MGHRA and CDR2 is YSYEKL. CDR3 length: 15 amino acids. The sample was peripheral blood, taken from a patient treated with radiotherapy plus ipilimumab. This TCR came from a human donor with non-small cell lung cancer who had a complete response to radiotherapy plus ipilimumab. This chain joins TRBV4-1 and TRBJ1-4, with a possible D match to TRBD1 (5 bases). The CDR3 sequence is CASSLEGLINEKLFF. CDR3 DNA: TGCGCCAGCAGCCTAGAGGGGCTAATAAATGAAAAACTGTTTTTT.